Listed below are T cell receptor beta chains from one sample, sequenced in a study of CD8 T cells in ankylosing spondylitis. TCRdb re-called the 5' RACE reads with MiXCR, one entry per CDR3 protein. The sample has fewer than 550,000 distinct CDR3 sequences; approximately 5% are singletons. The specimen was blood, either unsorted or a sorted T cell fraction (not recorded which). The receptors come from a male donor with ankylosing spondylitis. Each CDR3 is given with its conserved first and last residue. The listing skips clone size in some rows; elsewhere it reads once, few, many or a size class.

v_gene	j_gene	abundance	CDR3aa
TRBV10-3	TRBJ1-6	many	CAIGWVNSPLHF
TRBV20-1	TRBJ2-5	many	CSARVKGLQVAQYF
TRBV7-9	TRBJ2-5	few	CASSMRQGPETQYF
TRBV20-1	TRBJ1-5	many	CSASPNTDQPQHF
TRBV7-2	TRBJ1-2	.	CASSLGRVGGGYTF
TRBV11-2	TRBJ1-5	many	CASSFDSTGGMLNQPQHF
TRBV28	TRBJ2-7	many	CASSWTGTDYEQYF
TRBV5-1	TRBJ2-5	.	CASSLEPGTGQETQYF
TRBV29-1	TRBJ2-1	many	CSGGYNEQFF
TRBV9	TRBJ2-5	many	CASSVDLAPETQYF